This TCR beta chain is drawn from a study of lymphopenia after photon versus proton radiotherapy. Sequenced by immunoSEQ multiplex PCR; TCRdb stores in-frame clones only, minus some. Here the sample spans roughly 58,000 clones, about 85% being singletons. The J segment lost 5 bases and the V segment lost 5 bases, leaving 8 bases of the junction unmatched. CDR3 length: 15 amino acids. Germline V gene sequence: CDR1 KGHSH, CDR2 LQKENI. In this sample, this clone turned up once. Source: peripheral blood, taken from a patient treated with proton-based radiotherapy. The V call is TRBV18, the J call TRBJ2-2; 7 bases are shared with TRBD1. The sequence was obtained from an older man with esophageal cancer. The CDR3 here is CASSTTGARTGELFF. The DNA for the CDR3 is TGTGCCAGCTCAACTACAGGGGCGAGGACCGGGGAGCTGTTTTTT. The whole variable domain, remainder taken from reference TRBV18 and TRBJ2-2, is NAGVMQNPRHLVRRRGQEARLRCSPMKGHSHVYWYRQLPEEGLKFMVYLQKENIIDESGMPKERFSAEFPKEGPSILRIQQVVRGDSAAYFCASSTTGARTGELFFGEGSRLTVL.